The 28 T cell receptor beta chains reported below all come from one sample, sequenced in a study of shared clonotypes between healthy human individuals. Only in-frame clones appear in the TCRdb table, and some are missing; sequencing was by immunoSEQ multiplex PCR. The sample has over 2 million clones; about 95% are singletons. Terminally differentiated effector memory CD45RA+ cells were excluded by CCR7 positive selection of CD45RO-negative cells. The sequencing input was naive CD8+ T cells sorted from blood. These receptors originate from a man in his late teens or twenties in good health.

The chain employs TRBV28 and TRBJ1-4; TRBD1 matches at 7 bases. Unmatched junction bases numbered 7, after V lost 6 bases and J lost 6 bases. The CDR3 contains 14 residues. Germline V gives CDR1 MDHEN, CDR2 SYDVKM. Written as DNA, the CDR3 is TGTGCCAGCAGATTGGCAGGGGGAGATGAAAAACTGTTTTTT. Protein sequence: CASRLAGGDEKLFF.

The CDR3 protein is CASSDSNRESNTGELFF. In DNA, the CDR3 is TGTGCCAGCAGCGATAGTAACAGGGAATCGAACACCGGGGAGCTGTTTTTT. The gene calls are TRBV9 and TRBJ2-2, with D tentatively TRBD1 (6 bases). CDR3 length: 17 residues. Germline loops: CDR1 SGDLS, CDR2 YYNGEE. V was clipped by 3 bases and J by 0 bases, with 15 bases between them.

Points on this clone: The sample carries other DNA sequences with the same CDR3. The chain links TRBV5-1 to TRBJ1-5; D unclear. The CDR3 extends over 13 amino acids. The germline V gene has CDR1 SGHRS and CDR2 YFSETQ. Between the trimmed V and J ends, which lost 0 bases and 4 bases, there was a span of 5 bases. The CDR3 reads CASSLGPNQPQHF. CDR3 sequence (DNA): TGCGCCAGCAGCTTGGGTCCTAATCAGCCCCAGCATTTT.

The chain combines TRBV19 with TRBJ1-6; D unresolved. Germline V CDR1 and CDR2: LNHDA, SQIVND (reference sequence). V was clipped by 6 bases and J by 7 bases, with 4 bases between them. The CDR3 consists of 11 residues. The CDR3 region is CASRSNSPLHF. The CDR3 bases are TGTGCCAGTAGAAGCAATTCACCCCTCCACTTT.

The V call is TRBV7-2, the J call TRBJ1-5, with D perhaps TRBD1 (6 bases). The CDR3 consists of 16 residues. Trimming left V 5 bases short and J 0 bases short, with 14 bases between. The germline V gene encodes CDR1 SGHTA and CDR2 FQGNSA. The DNA of the CDR3 is TGTGCCAGCAGCATTTGGGGGGGCTATAGCAATCAGCCCCAGCATTTT. This translates into CASSIWGGYSNQPQHF.

CDR3 sequence reads: CASTLGLNYGYTF. The CDR3 DNA is TGTGCCAGCACCTTGGGGTTGAACTATGGCTACACCTTC. This chain joins TRBV2 and TRBJ1-2; D ambiguous. CDR3 size: 13 residues. V was clipped by 7 bases and J by 2 bases, with 11 bases between them. Looked up from germline, CDR1 is SNHLY and CDR2 is FYNNEI.

The V gene is TRBV27, the J gene TRBJ2-2; D uncertain. The germline V and J ends were trimmed by 2 bases and 4 bases, with 11 bases remaining between them. Germline V gene sequence: CDR1 MNHEY, CDR2 SMNVEV (reference sequence). The CDR3 is 15 amino acids. CDR3 bases: TGTGCCAGCAGTTTAGTCGGCAGGACCACCGGGGAGCTGTTTTTT. Encoded protein: CASSLVGRTTGELFF.

V gene TRBV13 combines with J gene TRBJ1-1; TRBD1 might be the D (5 bases). The CDR3 covers 16 residues. CDR1 is PRHDT and CDR2 is FYEKMQ in the germline V gene (reference sequence). V dropped 5 bases and J dropped 1 base, with 17 bases sitting between them. The CDR3 nucleotides are TGTGCCAGCAGCGACCGGGACTTTAAACCGAACACTGAAGCTTTCTTT. Translation gives CASSDRDFKPNTEAFF.

Comment on this clone: Other DNA variants within this sample encode the same CDR3. The J gene is TRBJ2-7, the V gene TRBV30; TRBD2 matches at 11 bases. The J segment lost 3 bases and the V segment lost 2 bases, leaving 0 bases of the junction unmatched. The CDR3 is 13 amino acids. The germline gives CDR1 GTSNPN, CDR2 SVGIG (reference sequence). DNA for the CDR3: TGTGCCTGGAGTACTAGCGGGGGCTACGAGCAGTACTTC. Translation: CAWSTSGGYEQYF.

The V call is TRBV5-1, the J call TRBJ2-5, with TRBD2 matching 14 bases. The CDR3 spans 18 residues. The junction had 13 bases not matched to a gene; V was cut back by 4 bases and J by 5 bases. Germline CDR1 and CDR2: SGHRS and YFSETQ. DNA for the CDR3: TGCGCCAGCAGCCTGGGACTAGCGGGGGCCGCTACCCAGGAGACCCAGTACTTC. It translates to CASSLGLAGAATQETQYF.

This rearrangement joins TRBV19 to TRBJ2-3; D might be TRBD2 (6 bases). Between the trimmed V and J ends, which lost 5 bases and 3 bases, there was a span of 15 bases. The CDR3 runs to 15 residues. Looked up from germline, CDR1 is LNHDA and CDR2 is SQIVND (reference sequence). For the CDR3, the DNA is TGTGCCAGTAGTGTGTTGGGAGGAGGGACAGATACGCAGTATTTT. Translated: CASSVLGGGTDTQYF.

This chain connects TRBV29-1 to TRBJ1-1, with TRBD1 identical over 9 bases. The CDR3 runs to 15 residues. From germline, CDR1 is SQVTM and CDR2 ANQGSEA. The trim removed 3 bases at V and 7 bases at J, leaving 12 bases unmatched. This CDR3 is CSVEIEQGAGFEAFF. CDR3 bases: TGCAGCGTTGAGATAGAACAGGGGGCCGGATTTGAAGCTTTCTTT.

Concerning this clone itself: Different DNA sequences within this sample yield the same CDR3. The chain uses TRBV7-9 and TRBJ2-7; D is ambiguous. Per germline, CDR1 SEHNR and CDR2 FQNEAQ (reference sequence). Trimming took 5 bases from V and 5 from J, leaving 10 bases between them. The CDR3 contains 12 residues. CDR3 sequence: CASSPLPHEQYF. DNA for the CDR3: TGTGCCAGCAGCCCTCTCCCCCACGAGCAGTACTTC. Full variable domain (rest looked up from reference TRBV7-9 and TRBJ2-7): DTGVSQNPRHKITKRGQNVTFRCDPISEHNRLYWYRQTLGQGPEFLTYFQNEAQLEKSRLLSDRFSAERPKGSFSTLEIQRTEQGDSAMYLCASSPLPHEQYFGPGTRLTVT.

The rearrangement links TRBV6-1 to TRBJ2-7, with D perhaps TRBD1 (6 bases). This CDR3 region has 13 residues. V shed 8 bases and J shed 0 bases, with 11 bases lying between them. The germline CDR1 and CDR2 sequences are MNHNS and SASEGT. CDR3 sequence: CASCRDNSYEQYF. CDR3 coding DNA: TGTGCCAGCTGCCGGGACAACTCCTACGAGCAGTACTTC.

This clone came up once. The V call is TRBV18, the J call TRBJ2-5; 9 bases are shared with TRBD1. From germline, CDR1 is KGHSH and CDR2 LQKENI. The V and J ends lost 3 bases and 1 base, in that order; junction bases with no gene match: 9. This CDR3 has 17 amino acids. The CDR3 nucleotides are TGTGCCAGCTCACCGATGGTACAGGGGGCCGTCCAAGAGACCCAGTACTTC. Its translation: CASSPMVQGAVQETQYF.

The rearrangement joins TRBV7-6 to TRBJ2-3; D is possibly TRBD1 (5 bases). Germline values: CDR1 SGHVS, CDR2 FNYEAQ. Between the trimmed V and J ends, which lost 7 bases and 5 bases, there was a span of 16 bases. The CDR3 contains 14 residues. The CDR3 DNA reads TGTGCCAGCACCCTTCTGGGGCCCAAAGATACGCAGTATTTT. This gives the protein CASTLLGPKDTQYF.

This clone showed up just once. The rearrangement links TRBV7-6 to TRBJ2-3, with D perhaps given as TRBD1 or TRBD2 (5 bases each). From germline, CDR1 is SGHVS and CDR2 FNYEAQ. The CDR3 runs to 17 residues. The V and J ends lost 6 bases and 0 bases respectively, with 19 bases between them. CDR3 sequence reads: CASSPVGGPESTDTQYF. The CDR3 DNA reads TGTGCCAGCAGTCCTGTTGGGGGACCTGAAAGCACAGATACGCAGTATTTT.

V and J are TRBV10-1 and TRBJ2-4, with D possibly matching TRBD2 (6 bases). The V end lost 0 bases, the J end lost 7 bases, and 10 bases lay between the germline ends. CDR1 and CDR2 from the germline V gene are WNHNN and SYGVQD (reference sequence). This CDR3 has 14 residues. The DNA for the CDR3 is TGCGCCAGCAGTGAGTCCCAGGCGGGGAACATTCAGTACTTC. It translates to CASSESQAGNIQYF.

This chain uses TRBV25-1 with TRBJ1-2; 8 bases are a match to TRBD1. This CDR3 region has 15 residues. The J segment lost 4 bases and the V segment lost 2 bases, leaving 6 bases of the junction unmatched. Germline V gene data show CDR1 as MGHDK and CDR2 as SYGVNS. DNA for the CDR3: TGTGCCAGCAGTGAACGGGGACAGGTTACCTATGGCTACACCTTC. Translated, it gives CASSERGQVTYGYTF.

This clone has a single count. V is TRBV7-9 and J is TRBJ2-1, with 8 positions matching TRBD1. Germline V CDR1 and CDR2: SEHNR, FQNEAQ (reference sequence). The length of the CDR3 is 15 residues. The trim removed 1 base at V and 5 bases at J, leaving 4 bases unmatched. CDR3 DNA sequence: TGTGCCAGCAGCTTAGTAGGGGGACAGGACAATGAGCAGTTCTTC. As protein: CASSLVGGQDNEQFF. The whole variable domain, remainder taken from reference TRBV7-9 and TRBJ2-1, is DTGVSQNPRHKITKRGQNVTFRCDPISEHNRLYWYRQTLGQGPEFLTYFQNEAQLEKSRLLSDRFSAERPKGSFSTLEIQRTEQGDSAMYLCASSLVGGQDNEQFFGPGTRLTVL.

This clone appeared a few times. The CDR3 is CATSRDVETGLIEQYF. For the CDR3, the DNA is TGTGCCACCAGCAGAGATGTCGAGACAGGCCTGATCGAGCAGTACTTC. The gene calls are TRBV15 and TRBJ2-7; maybe TRBD1 (6 bases). There are 16 residues in the CDR3. CDR1 LNHNV and CDR2 YYDKDF come from the germline V gene (reference sequence). Trimming took 0 bases from V and 6 from J, leaving 18 bases between them.

The gene calls are TRBV6-5 and TRBJ1-1; D not certain. Trimming removed 4 bases from V and 3 bases from J, with 9 bases in between. The length of the CDR3 is 13 residues. Germline assignment: CDR1 MNHEY and CDR2 SVGAGI. The CDR3 loop reads CASSSPGYTEAFF. CDR3 nucleotide sequence: TGTGCCAGCAGTTCCCCGGGGTACACTGAAGCTTTCTTT.

The chain joins TRBV6-5 to TRBJ1-1; D possibly corresponds to TRBD1 (6 bases). The CDR3 runs 11 residues. The V end lost 7 bases, the J end lost 6 bases, and 9 bases lay between the germline ends. Germline V gives CDR1 MNHEY, CDR2 SVGAGI. Here the CDR3 DNA reads TGTGCCAGCACCGCAGGGGCTGAAGCTTTCTTT. Protein: CASTAGAEAFF.

The CDR3 nucleotides read TGTGCCAGCAGTTTCCTTCGGGGCCCCTCTAAGGAGCAGTTCTTC. Residues: CASSFLRGPSKEQFF. V gene TRBV28 combines with J gene TRBJ2-1; either TRBD1 or TRBD2 may supply D (5 bases each). The CDR3 is 15 amino acids. CDR1 MDHEN and CDR2 SYDVKM come from the germline V gene. V was cut by 3 bases and J by 10 bases, with 19 bases left in between.

The chain recombines TRBV2 with TRBJ2-7, with 7 positions matching TRBD1. In germline, CDR1 is SNHLY, CDR2 FYNNEI. The CDR3 spans 12 residues. With 6 bases clipped from V and 2 bases from J, the junction kept 1 base outside the gene matches. CDR3 in amino acids: CASRDRTYEQYF. CDR3 nucleotide sequence: TGTGCCAGCAGGGACAGGACCTACGAGCAGTACTTC.

This chain connects TRBV7-6 to TRBJ2-1; TRBD2 agrees at 15 bases. The CDR3 loop spans 17 amino acids. The junction had 6 bases not matched to a gene; V was cut back by 1 base and J by 8 bases. CDR1 and CDR2 (germline): SGHVS, FNYEAQ. CDR3 sequence reads: CASSLGTSGRAKDEQFF. The CDR3 DNA reads TGTGCCAGCAGCTTAGGGACTAGCGGGAGGGCTAAAGATGAGCAGTTCTTC.

The chain is built from TRBV13 and TRBJ2-3, with 8 nucleotides matching TRBD1. The CDR3 is 12 amino acids. The trim removed 4 bases at V and 9 bases at J, leaving 3 bases unmatched. Germline V lookup: CDR1 PRHDT, CDR2 FYEKMQ (reference sequence). The CDR3: CASSSRGRTQYF. The DNA of the CDR3 is TGTGCCAGCAGCTCCAGGGGGCGCACGCAGTATTTT.

V gene TRBV5-4 combines with J gene TRBJ2-2; maybe TRBD1 (6 bases). The germline gives CDR1 SGHNT, CDR2 YYREEE (reference sequence). The V gene lost 2 bases and the J gene lost 1 base, with 6 bases spanning the gap. The CDR3 covers 14 residues. The CDR3 region has the DNA TGTGCCAGCAGCTTCAGGGGGAACACCGGGGAGCTGTTTTTT. Translated, it gives CASSFRGNTGELFF.